The present T cell receptor beta chain was sequenced within a study of patients and donors after allogeneic stem cell transplantation. The CDR3 is 14 residues long. Looked up from germline, CDR1 is SGHTA and CDR2 is FQGNSA. The germline V and J ends were trimmed by 5 bases and 6 bases, with 16 bases remaining between them. One entry per CDR3 protein, called by TCRdb with MiXCR from the RT-PCR reads. The table lists about 90,000 distinct CDR3 sequences, about 48% of them singletons. This clonotype was obtained from a human donor who was either an allogeneic HSCT recipient or a stem cell or donor lymphocyte infusion donor (not recorded which). It is not recorded whose cells these are; they may come from a transplant donor. Sequencing input: blood, either unsorted or a sorted T cell fraction (not recorded which). This chain joins TRBV7-2 and TRBJ1-1; D might be TRBD1 (6 bases). The CDR3 reads CASSIHRAGSEAFF. In nucleotides, the CDR3 is TGTGCCAGCAGCATCCACAGGGCCGGGTCTGAAGCTTTCTTT.